This entry concerns a single T cell receptor beta chain. Its antigen is still unknown. This sample was included in a study of early T cells in non-severe SARS-CoV-2 infection. Study background: Chains were not paired, and sequencing was done on bulk RNA from unsorted whole blood.

Trimming shortened V by 2 bases and J by 0 bases, and 13 bases separated the two germline ends. The CDR3 consists of 16 residues. Germline V gives CDR1 LGHDT, CDR2 YNNKEL (reference sequence). General study findings and limits: VDJdb matching favored anti-spike CD8 responses, missing private and CD4 specificities.

TCRdb used MiXCR to reprocess the 5' RACE reads, holding one entry per CDR3 protein. The sample has approximately 84,000 distinct CDR3 sequences; about 13% are singletons. This receptor was identified in an adult who was a healthcare worker with PCR-confirmed SARS-CoV-2 infection or an uninfected control (not recorded which). The V gene is TRBV3-1, the J gene TRBJ1-1; D is uncertain. The sample taken for sequencing was whole blood. The CDR3 bases are TGTGCCAGCAGCCAATATTTCGGGGTTATGAACACTGAAGCTTTCTTT. Its protein is CASSQYFGVMNTEAFF.